This TCR beta chain derives from a study of T cells after yellow fever vaccination. The CDR3 runs to 15 residues. Trimming left V 3 bases short and J 1 base short, with 10 bases between. Germline V gene data show CDR1 as KGHSH and CDR2 as LQKENI. TCRdb reanalysed the 5' RACE reads using MiXCR and keeps one entry per CDR3 protein. The repertoire has about 510,000 distinct CDR3 sequences, 20% to 25% of them found once; the top ten carry about a sixth. A remark on this clonotype: What it recognizes is unknown.

Overall study findings and caveats: Faster peaking, at day 5 versus 15, marked a secondary response that was weaker.

The sequence was collected from a man aged 18-30 years who received the YFV17D yellow fever vaccine. The genes are TRBV18 and TRBJ1-5, with D maybe TRBD1 (6 bases). The starting material was PBMCs, obtained 21 days after the first yellow fever vaccination. CDR3 bases: TGTGCCAGCTCACCGGGGACACTGAGCAATCAGCCCCAGCATTTT. Its translation is CASSPGTLSNQPQHF.